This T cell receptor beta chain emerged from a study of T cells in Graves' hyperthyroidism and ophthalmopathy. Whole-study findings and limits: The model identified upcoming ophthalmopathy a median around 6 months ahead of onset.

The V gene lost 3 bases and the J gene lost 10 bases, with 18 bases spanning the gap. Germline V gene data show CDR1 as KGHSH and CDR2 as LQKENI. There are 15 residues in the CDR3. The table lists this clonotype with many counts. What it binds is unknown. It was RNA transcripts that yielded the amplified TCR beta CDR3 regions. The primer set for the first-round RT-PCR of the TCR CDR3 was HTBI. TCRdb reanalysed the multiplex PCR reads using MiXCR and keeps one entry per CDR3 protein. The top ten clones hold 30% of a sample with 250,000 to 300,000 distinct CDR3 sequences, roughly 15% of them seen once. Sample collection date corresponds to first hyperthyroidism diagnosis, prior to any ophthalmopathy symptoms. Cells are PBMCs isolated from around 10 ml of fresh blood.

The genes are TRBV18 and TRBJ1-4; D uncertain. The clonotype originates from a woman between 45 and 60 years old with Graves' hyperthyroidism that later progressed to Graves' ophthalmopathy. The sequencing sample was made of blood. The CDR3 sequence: CASSPRIRSTGKLFF. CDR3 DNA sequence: TGTGCCAGCTCACCCCGGATTCGATCGACGGGAAAACTGTTTTTT.